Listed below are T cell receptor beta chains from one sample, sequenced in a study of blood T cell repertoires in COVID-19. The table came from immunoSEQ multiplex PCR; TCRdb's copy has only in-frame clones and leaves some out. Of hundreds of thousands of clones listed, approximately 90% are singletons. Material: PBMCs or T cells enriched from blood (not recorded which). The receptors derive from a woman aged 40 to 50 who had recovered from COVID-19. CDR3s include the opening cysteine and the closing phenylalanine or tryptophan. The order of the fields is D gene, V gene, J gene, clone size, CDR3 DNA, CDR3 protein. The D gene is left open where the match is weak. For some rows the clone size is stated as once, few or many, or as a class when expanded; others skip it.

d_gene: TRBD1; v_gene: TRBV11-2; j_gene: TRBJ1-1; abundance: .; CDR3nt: TGTGCCAGCAGCTTAGAGGGGACAGGGCCAGCTTTCTTT; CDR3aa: CASSLEGTGPAFF
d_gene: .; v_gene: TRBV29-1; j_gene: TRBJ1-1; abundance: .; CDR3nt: TGCAGCGCCGCTACCAACACTGAAGCTTTCTTT; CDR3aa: CSAATNTEAFF
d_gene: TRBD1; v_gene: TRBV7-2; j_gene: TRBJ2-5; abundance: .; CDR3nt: TGTGCCAGCAAACAGGGGGTCCAAGAGACCCAGTACTTC; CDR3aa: CASKQGVQETQYF
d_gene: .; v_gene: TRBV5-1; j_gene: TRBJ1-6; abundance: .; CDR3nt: TGCGCCAGCAGCTTGGGTAAAGGGGCCCTCCACTTT; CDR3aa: CASSLGKGALHF
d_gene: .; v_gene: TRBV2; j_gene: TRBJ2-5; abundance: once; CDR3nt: TGTGCCAGCACTGCGGACATCCAAGAGACCCAGTACTTC; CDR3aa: CASTADIQETQYF
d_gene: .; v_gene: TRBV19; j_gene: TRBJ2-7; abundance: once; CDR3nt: TGTGCCAGTAGAACCACCCTAGGAGCACCTGACGAGCAGTACTTC; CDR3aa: CASRTTLGAPDEQYF
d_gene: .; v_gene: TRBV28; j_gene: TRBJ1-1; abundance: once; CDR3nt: TGTGCCAGCAGTTTTTCTCGATTCGGTGGAGCTTTCTTT; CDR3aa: CASSFSRFGGAFF
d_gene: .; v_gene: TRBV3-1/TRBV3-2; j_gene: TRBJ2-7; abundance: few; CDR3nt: TGTGCCAGCAGCCAAGATTTAAGGATTGGGACTCCTTCCTACGAGCAGTACTTC; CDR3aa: CASSQDLRIGTPSYEQYF
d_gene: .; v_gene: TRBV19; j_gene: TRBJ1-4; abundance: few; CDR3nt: TGTGCCAGTGCCGACTTAGAAAAACTGTTTTTT; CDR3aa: CASADLEKLFF
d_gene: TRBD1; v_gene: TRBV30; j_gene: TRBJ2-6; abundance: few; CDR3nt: TGTGCCTGGGCCGGGACAGGTGGGGCCAACGTCCTGACTTTC; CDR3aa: CAWAGTGGANVLTF
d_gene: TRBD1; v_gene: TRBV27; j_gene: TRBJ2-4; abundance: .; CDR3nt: TGTGCCAGCAGTTCCAGACAGGGGGCCGGAGCCAAAAACATTCAGTACTTC; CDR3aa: CASSSRQGAGAKNIQYF
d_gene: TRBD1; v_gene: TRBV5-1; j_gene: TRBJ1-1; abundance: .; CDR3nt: TGCGCCAGCGGGGCAGGGGGCGCGGTAGGCCGCAACACTGAAGCTTTCTTT; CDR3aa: CASGAGGAVGRNTEAFF
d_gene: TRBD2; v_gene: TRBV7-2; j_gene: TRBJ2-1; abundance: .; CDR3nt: TGTGCCAGCAGCAAACTAGCGGGAGGGGGTGAGCAGTTCTTC; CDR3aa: CASSKLAGGGEQFF
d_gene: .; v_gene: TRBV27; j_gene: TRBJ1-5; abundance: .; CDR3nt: TGTGCCAGCAGCCGCAGCGGACCCGGGGTAGCCCAGCATTTT; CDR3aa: CASSRSGPGVAQHF
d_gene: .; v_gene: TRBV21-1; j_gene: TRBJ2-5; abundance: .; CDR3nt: TGTGCCAGCAGCACCCGAATTGACAGGGTCGTGGAGACCCAGTACTTC; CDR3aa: CASSTRIDRVVETQYF
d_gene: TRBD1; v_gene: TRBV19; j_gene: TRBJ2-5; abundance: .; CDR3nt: TGTGCCAGTAGTTTGGGACAGGGAACGCCAGAGACCCAGTACTTC; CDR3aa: CASSLGQGTPETQYF
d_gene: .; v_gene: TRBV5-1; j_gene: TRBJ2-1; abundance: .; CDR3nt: TGCGCCAGCAGCCAGTCCGGGAGATCAAGCTCCTATAATGAGCAGTTCTTC; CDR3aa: CASSQSGRSSSYNEQFF
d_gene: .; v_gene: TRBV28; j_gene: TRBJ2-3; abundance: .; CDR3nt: TGTGCCAGCAGCCAGTCGCTCTCGGATACGCAGTATTTT; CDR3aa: CASSQSLSDTQYF
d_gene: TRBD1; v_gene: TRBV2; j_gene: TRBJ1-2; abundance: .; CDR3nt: TGTGCCAGCAGAATCGGGACAGCTAACTATGGCTACACCTTC; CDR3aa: CASRIGTANYGYTF
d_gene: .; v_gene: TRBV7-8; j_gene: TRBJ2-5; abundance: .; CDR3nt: TGTGCCAGCATCCTGGGGCGGGGAGAGACCCAGTACTTC; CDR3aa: CASILGRGETQYF
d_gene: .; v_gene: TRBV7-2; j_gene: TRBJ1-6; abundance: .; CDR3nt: TGTGCCAGCAACCCGGGATATAATTCACCCCTCCACTTT; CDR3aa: CASNPGYNSPLHF
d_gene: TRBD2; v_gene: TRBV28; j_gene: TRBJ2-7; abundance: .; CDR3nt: TGTGCCAGCAGTTTCGGGGGGTTATCCTACGAGCAGTACTTC; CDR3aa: CASSFGGLSYEQYF
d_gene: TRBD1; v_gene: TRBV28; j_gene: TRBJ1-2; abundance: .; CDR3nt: TGTGCCAGCAGTTCTTTCCCGACAGGGGGAAGTGGCTACACCTTC; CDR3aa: CASSSFPTGGSGYTF
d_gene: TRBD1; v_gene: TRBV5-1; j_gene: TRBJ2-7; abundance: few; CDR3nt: TGCGCCAGCAGCTCCTTAGGGGACAGATACGAGCAGTACTTC; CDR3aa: CASSSLGDRYEQYF
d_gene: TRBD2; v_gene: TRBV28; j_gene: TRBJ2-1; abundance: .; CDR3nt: TGTGCCAGCAGTTACCCCGAGCGGGAGGGTGAGCAGTTCTTC; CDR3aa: CASSYPEREGEQFF
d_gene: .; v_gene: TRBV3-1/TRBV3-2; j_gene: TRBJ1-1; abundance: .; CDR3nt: TGTGCCAGCAGCCAAGGATCTACAGCGAACACTGAAGCTTTCTTT; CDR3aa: CASSQGSTANTEAFF
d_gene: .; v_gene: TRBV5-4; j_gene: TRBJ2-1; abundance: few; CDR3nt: TGTGCCAGCAGCTTGGGGGACTTTAGCTCCTACAATGAGCAGTTCTTC; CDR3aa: CASSLGDFSSYNEQFF
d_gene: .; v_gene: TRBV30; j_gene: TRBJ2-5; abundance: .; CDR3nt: TGTGCCTGGAGTGCCCTTATGGCTCAAGAGACCCAGTACTTC; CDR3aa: CAWSALMAQETQYF
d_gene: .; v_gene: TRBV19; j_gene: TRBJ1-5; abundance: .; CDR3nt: TGTGCCAGTAGTATCAAGAGCCCACCCAATCAGCCCCAGCATTTT; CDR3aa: CASSIKSPPNQPQHF
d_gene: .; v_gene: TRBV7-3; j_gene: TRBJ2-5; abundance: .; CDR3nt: TGTGCCAGCAGCTTAAAAGTAGGGGGATGGGGGACCCAGTACTTC; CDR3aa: CASSLKVGGWGTQYF
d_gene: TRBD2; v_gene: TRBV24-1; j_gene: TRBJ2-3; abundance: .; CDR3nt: TGTGCCACCAGTGATTCGCAAGCGGGAGGGCCTATAGATACGCAGTATTTT; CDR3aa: CATSDSQAGGPIDTQYF
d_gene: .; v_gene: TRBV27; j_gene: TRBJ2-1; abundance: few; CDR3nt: TGTGCCAGCAGTCCGATAGAGGGCGACAATGAGCAGTTCTTC; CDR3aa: CASSPIEGDNEQFF
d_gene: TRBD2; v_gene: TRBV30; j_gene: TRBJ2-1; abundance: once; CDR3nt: TGTGCCGGCCGGGATAGCGGGTTCAATGAGCAGTTCTTC; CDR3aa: CAGRDSGFNEQFF
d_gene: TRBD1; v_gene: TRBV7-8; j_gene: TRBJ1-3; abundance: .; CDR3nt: TGTGCCAGCCGTTTAGGACAGGGCATGAGAAACACCATATATTTT; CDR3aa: CASRLGQGMRNTIYF
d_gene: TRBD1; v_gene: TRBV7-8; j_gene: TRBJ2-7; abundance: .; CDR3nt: TGTGCCAGCAGCTTAGTGACAGGGTCCTACGAGCAGTACTTC; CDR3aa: CASSLVTGSYEQYF
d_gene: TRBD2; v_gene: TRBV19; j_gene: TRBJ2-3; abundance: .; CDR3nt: TGTGCCACCCGCGGGACTAGCGAAGATACGCAGTATTTT; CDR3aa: CATRGTSEDTQYF
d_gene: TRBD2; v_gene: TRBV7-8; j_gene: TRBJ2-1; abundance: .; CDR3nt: TGTGCCAGCAGCTTACTACTAGCGGGCCCAACCAATGAGCAGTTCTTC; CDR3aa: CASSLLLAGPTNEQFF
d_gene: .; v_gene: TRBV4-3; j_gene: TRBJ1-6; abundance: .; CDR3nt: TGCGCCAGCAGCCAAGTGGCACAGGGAGGGTCACCCCTCCACTTT; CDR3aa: CASSQVAQGGSPLHF
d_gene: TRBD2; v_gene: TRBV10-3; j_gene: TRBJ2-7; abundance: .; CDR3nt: TGTGCCATCAGTGAGTCGGCTAGCGGCTCCTACGAGCAGTACTTC; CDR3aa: CAISESASGSYEQYF
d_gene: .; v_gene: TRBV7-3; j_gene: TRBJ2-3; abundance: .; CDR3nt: TGTGCCAGCAGCTTAGTGGGAGAATACACAGATACGCAGTATTTT; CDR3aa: CASSLVGEYTDTQYF
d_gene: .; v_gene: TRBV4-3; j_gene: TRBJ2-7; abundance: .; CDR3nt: TGCGCCAGCAGCCAAGATTATGCAGGTGGGAGTGAGCAGTACTTC; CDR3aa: CASSQDYAGGSEQYF
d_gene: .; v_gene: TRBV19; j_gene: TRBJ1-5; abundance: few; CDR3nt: TGTGCCCGAGGGACGGAGACAGGTCAGCCCCAGCATTTT; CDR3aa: CARGTETGQPQHF
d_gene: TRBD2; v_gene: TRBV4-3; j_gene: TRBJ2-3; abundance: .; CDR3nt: TGCGCCAGCAGACTAGCGGGGAACGCAGATACGCAGTATTTT; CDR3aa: CASRLAGNADTQYF
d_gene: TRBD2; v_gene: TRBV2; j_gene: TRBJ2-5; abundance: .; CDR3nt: TGTGCCACGGCGGCCGGGGGGTACCAAGAGACCCAGTACTTC; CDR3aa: CATAAGGYQETQYF
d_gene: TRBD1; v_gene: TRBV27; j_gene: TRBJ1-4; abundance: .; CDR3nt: TGTGCCAGCAGAGGGACAGGGGATGAAAAACTGTTTTTT; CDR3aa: CASRGTGDEKLFF
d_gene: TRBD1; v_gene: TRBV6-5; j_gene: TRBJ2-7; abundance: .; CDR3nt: TGTGCCAGCCAACGCCGACAGGGTTCATCCTACGAGCAGTACTTC; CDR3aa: CASQRRQGSSYEQYF
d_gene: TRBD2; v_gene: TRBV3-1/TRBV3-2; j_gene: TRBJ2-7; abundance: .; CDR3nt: TGTGCCAGCAGCGGGCGTCTAGCGGTCCTTGACTCCTACGAGCAGTACTTC; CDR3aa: CASSGRLAVLDSYEQYF
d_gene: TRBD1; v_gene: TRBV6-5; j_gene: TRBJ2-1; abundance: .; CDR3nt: TGTGCCGGGGGACAGACATACAATGAGCAGTTCTTC; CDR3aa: CAGGQTYNEQFF
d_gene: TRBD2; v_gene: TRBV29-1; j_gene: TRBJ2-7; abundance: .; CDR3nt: TGCAGCGCTAGGACTAGCGGGAGGTTAGAGCAGTACTTC; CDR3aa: CSARTSGRLEQYF
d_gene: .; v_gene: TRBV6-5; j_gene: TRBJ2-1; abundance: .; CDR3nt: TGTGCCAGCACCTCCAGCTCCTACAATGAGCAGTTCTTC; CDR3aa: CASTSSSYNEQFF